Below are 29 T cell receptor beta chains sequenced from a single sample in a study of blood T cells in healthy people across ages. Sample-barcoded 5' priming and a J-beta primer mix drove a second PCR of about 6 to 11 cycles. Each CDR3 protein gets one entry after TCRdb re-called the 5' RACE reads with MiXCR. This table holds around 870,000 distinct CDR3 sequences, roughly 26% found once. Source material: blood. The receptors originated from an elderly woman in good health.

This clonotype showed up many times. This chain connects TRBV5-1 to TRBJ2-1; 10 nucleotides match TRBD2. The ends lost 0 bases at V and 4 bases at J; junction bases unmatched: 4. This CDR3 contains 16 residues. The germline CDR1 and CDR2 sequences are SGHRS and YFSETQ. The CDR3 spells CASSLVVAGGYNEQFF. In DNA, the CDR3 is TGCGCCAGCAGCTTGGTAGTAGCGGGGGGTTACAATGAGCAGTTCTTC.

The J gene is TRBJ2-6, the V gene TRBV4-1, with D maybe TRBD2 (6 bases). CDR1 and CDR2 (germline): MGHRA, YSYEKL. V lost 3 bases, J lost 0 bases, and 12 bases lay in between. The CDR3 totals 17 residues. The CDR3 loop reads CASSQGTGGSGANVLTF. The CDR3 DNA sequence: TGCGCCAGCAGCCAGGGGACTGGGGGCTCTGGGGCCAACGTCCTGACTTTC.

This clonotype appeared many times. The chain recombines TRBV13 with TRBJ2-7, with D possibly TRBD2 on 6 matching bases. Deletions cut 3 bases from V and 6 bases from J, with 12 bases between. The CDR3 runs to 13 residues. Germline CDR1 reads PRHDT; CDR2 reads FYEKMQ (reference sequence). Written as DNA, the CDR3 is TGTGCCAGCAGCTTTGCCCCCGGGGGCGAGCAGTACTTC. Its translation: CASSFAPGGEQYF.

Points on this clonotype: This may come from a read error, since a much larger clone is one base off. The conserved final phenylalanine or tryptophan is absent from the CDR3, which likely points to a read error. This sequence joins TRBV19 and TRBJ1-2; D is undetermined. The CDR3 is made up of 14 amino acids. The ends were cut back, 2 bases at V and 4 bases at J, with 11 bases in the middle. The germline V gene encodes CDR1 LNHDA and CDR2 SQIVND (reference sequence). CDR3 DNA sequence: TGTGCCAGTAGTATAACGCTGACCCCCTATGGCTACACCTGC. Translating gives CASSITLTPYGYTC.

J is TRBJ1-1 and V is TRBV13; 11 nucleotides line up with TRBD1. CDR3 length equals 14 residues. V gave up 5 bases and J gave up 4 bases; unmatched junction bases: 3. CDR1 is PRHDT, CDR2 FYEKMQ, per germline (reference sequence). The CDR3 is CASSVGTGGTEAFF. In DNA, the CDR3 is TGTGCCAGCAGCGTTGGGACAGGGGGCACTGAAGCTTTCTTT.

This clonotype came up many times. The rearrangement links TRBV12-3 or TRBV12-4 to TRBJ1-2; tentative D call: TRBD1 (5 bases). The V end lost 7 bases, the J end lost 5 bases, and 14 bases lay between the germline ends. This CDR3 has 13 amino acids. The CDR3 loop is CASKSGGGYGYTF. The DNA of the CDR3 is TGTGCCAGCAAATCCGGGGGAGGGTATGGCTACACCTTC.

This clonotype was recorded many times. The V call is TRBV7-2, the J call TRBJ2-1; D gene uncertain. CDR3 size: 13 residues. Germline CDR1 is SGHTA and CDR2 is FQGNSA. Trimming removed 7 bases at V and 6 bases at J, with 13 bases between. CDR3 nucleotides: TGTGCCAGCAACTTGGATGGCGTCAATGAGCAGTTCTTC. This translates into CASNLDGVNEQFF. The full variable domain, rest sourced from reference TRBV7-2 and TRBJ2-1, is GAGVSQSPSNKVTEKGKDVELRCDPISGHTALYWYRQSLGQGLEFLIYFQGNSAPDKSGLPSDRFSAERTGGSVSTLTIQRTQQEDSAVYLCASNLDGVNEQFFGPGTRLTVL.

This clonotype came up a few times. The gene calls are TRBV12-3 or TRBV12-4 and TRBJ2-3, with 9 nucleotides matching TRBD2. With 3 bases clipped from V and 4 bases from J, the junction kept 14 bases outside the gene matches. The length of the CDR3 is 18 residues. Written as DNA, the CDR3 is TGTGCCAGCAGTTTTCCAGTCACGGCGGGGGGGATTGCAGATACGCAGTATTTT. Translation gives CASSFPVTAGGIADTQYF.

Many counts were recorded for this clonotype. The rearrangement joins TRBV7-9 to TRBJ2-5; 12 bases match TRBD2. The V gene end was trimmed by 5 bases and the J gene end by 3 bases; junction bases not matched to a gene: 7. CDR1 and CDR2 from the germline V gene are SEHNR and FQNEAQ (reference sequence). The length of the CDR3 is 16 residues. CDR3 in amino acids: CASSPRTSGTEETQYF. The CDR3 DNA is TGTGCCAGCAGCCCTCGGACTAGCGGGACCGAAGAGACCCAGTACTTC.

This clonotype was counted once. The chain carries TRBV7-9 and TRBJ1-2, with D hard to call. Trimming removed 5 bases from V and 8 bases from J, with 15 bases in between. Germline-derived CDR1 and CDR2 are SEHNR and FQNEAQ (reference sequence). There are 13 residues in the CDR3. The CDR3 DNA sequence: TGTGCCAGCAGCGAGACGGTGGTAGAAGGCTACACCTTC. Its protein product is CASSETVVEGYTF.

The V call is TRBV15, the J call TRBJ2-1; 8 bases agree with TRBD1. The trim removed 0 bases at V and 8 bases at J, leaving 6 bases unmatched. Germline V gene data show CDR1 as LNHNV and CDR2 as YYDKDF (reference sequence). The CDR3 contains 15 residues. The CDR3 DNA sequence: TGTGCCACCAGCAGAGACGGGACAGGCTTTGATGAGCAGTTCTTC. It is translated as CATSRDGTGFDEQFF. Full variable domain (remainder filled in from reference TRBV15 and TRBJ2-1): DAMVIQNPRYQVTQFGKPVTLSCSQTLNHNVMYWYQQKSSQAPKLLFHYYDKDFNNEADTPDNFQSRRPNTSFCFLDIRSPGLGDTAMYLCATSRDGTGFDEQFFGPGTRLTVL.

This clonotype was seen a few times. This chain uses TRBV7-8 with TRBJ2-5; 8 bases are a match to TRBD1. The end of the DNA aligns better with TRBJ2-7, so the J call may be wrong. The germline V gene encodes CDR1 SGHVS and CDR2 FQNEAQ. The CDR3 is 16 residues long. Here the CDR3 reads CASQLPLGQGSNEQYF. Written as DNA, the CDR3 is TGTGCCAGTCAATTACCGCTCGGACAGGGAAGCAACGAGCAGTACTTC.

This clonotype was detected a few times. The chain uses TRBV14 and TRBJ1-6; no firm D call. The CDR3 has 13 residues. In germline, CDR1 is SGHDN, CDR2 FVKESK. V lost 0 bases to trimming and J lost 9 bases, with 6 bases between them. CDR3 amino acids: CASSQDLSSPLHF. The CDR3 DNA follows: TGTGCCAGCAGCCAAGATTTGTCTTCACCCCTCCACTTT.

This clonotype was recorded at least ten times. The rearrangement joins TRBV5-1 to TRBJ2-5; 7 bases match TRBD2. The CDR3 contains 17 residues. Germline CDR1 is SGHRS and CDR2 is YFSETQ. The V segment lost 4 bases and the J segment 2 bases; nucleotides outside the gene matches: 14. The DNA for the CDR3 is TGCGCCAGCAGCCCGCGGGGGATGGCGGGGGTTCAAGAGACCCAGTACTTC. Translation: CASSPRGMAGVQETQYF.

This clonotype was recorded at least ten times. The chain links TRBV5-1 to TRBJ2-3, with D hard to call. The V end lost 3 bases, the J end lost 6 bases, and 14 bases lay between the germline ends. In germline, CDR1 is SGHRS, CDR2 YFSETQ. The CDR3 spans 14 residues. CDR3 sequence reads: CASSSNIMGDTQYF. The CDR3 coding sequence is TGCGCCAGCAGCTCAAATATAATGGGCGATACGCAGTATTTT.

This clonotype has ten or more counts. The chain recombines TRBV5-1 with TRBJ2-7, with 7 bases aligning to TRBD1. The V and J ends lost 4 bases and 3 bases, in that order; junction bases with no gene match: 7. The CDR3 covers 14 residues. Germline values: CDR1 SGHRS, CDR2 YFSETQ. CDR3 DNA sequence: TGCGCCAGCAGCGAACCGGGACAGAGCTACGAGCAGTACTTC. It specifies CASSEPGQSYEQYF. Using reference TRBV5-1 and TRBJ2-7 for the parts outside the CDR3, the full variable domain is KAGVTQTPRYLIKTRGQQVTLSCSPISGHRSVSWYQQTPGQGLQFLFEYFSETQRNKGNFPGRFSGRQFSNSRSEMNVSTLELGDSALYLCASSEPGQSYEQYFGPGTRLTVT.

The V and J genes are TRBV12-3 or TRBV12-4 and TRBJ1-2; 7 bases fit TRBD1. The CDR3 has 13 amino acids. The V gene end was trimmed by 6 bases and the J gene end by 3 bases; junction bases not matched to a gene: 4. In nucleotides, the CDR3 is TGTGCCAGCAGGAGGGGGCAGGACTATGGCTACACCTTC. It translates to CASRRGQDYGYTF.

There are many counts of this clonotype. The chain uses TRBV20-1 and TRBJ1-2; D gene ambiguous. This CDR3 is built from 14 residues. Germline V gene lookup returns CDR1 DFQATT and CDR2 SNEGSKA (reference sequence). Trimming removed 5 bases at V and 8 bases at J, with 21 bases between. The CDR3 loop is CSAPPAFSGSGYTF. Written as DNA, the CDR3 is TGCAGTGCTCCACCGGCCTTTTCGGGTTCGGGCTACACCTTC.

This chain joins TRBV12-3 or TRBV12-4 and TRBJ2-3; tentative D call: TRBD2 (7 bases). Trimming stripped 6 bases from V and 6 bases from J, with 16 bases between. The CDR3 is 14 amino acids. CDR3 sequence (DNA): TGTGCCAGCAGGCATGCCGGGGGGCCGGATACGCAGTATTTT. It is translated as CASRHAGGPDTQYF.

This clonotype was observed a handful of times. The chain links TRBV28 to TRBJ1-1; 7 nucleotides line up with TRBD1. CDR3 length equals 12 residues. Germline V gene sequence: CDR1 MDHEN, CDR2 SYDVKM. The V segment lost 3 bases and the J segment 11 bases; nucleotides outside the gene matches: 6. The CDR3 DNA reads TGTGCCAGCAGTTTTGGACAGGCCGTGGCTTTCTTT. Translating it yields CASSFGQAVAFF. The complete variable domain, with remaining parts taken from reference TRBV28 and TRBJ1-1, reads DVKVTQSSRYLVKRTGEKVFLECVQDMDHENMFWYRQDPGLGLRLIYFSYDVKMKEKGDIPEGYSVSREKKERFSLILESASTNQTSMYLCASSFGQAVAFFGQGTRLTVV.

This clonotype was recorded many times. V gene TRBV4-3 combines with J gene TRBJ2-1; 8 nucleotides agree with TRBD1. The CDR3 has 15 amino acids. Per germline, CDR1 LGHNA and CDR2 YSLEER. After removal of 2 bases from V and 1 base from J, the junction contained 1 base not matched to a gene. In DNA form, the CDR3 reads TGCGCCAGCAGCCAACACAGGGGGTCCTACAATGAGCAGTTCTTC. Translating gives CASSQHRGSYNEQFF.

This clonotype showed up many times. The chain is built from TRBV7-9 and TRBJ2-1; 7 positions agree with TRBD1. This CDR3 comprises 15 residues. V was clipped by 1 base and J by 2 bases; unmatched bases: 2. Germline V gene data show CDR1 as SEHNR and CDR2 as FQNEAQ (reference sequence). This chain's CDR3 is CASSLVGTAYNEQFF. The CDR3 bases are TGTGCCAGCAGCTTAGTAGGGACAGCCTACAATGAGCAGTTCTTC.

This sequence joins TRBV6-5 and TRBJ2-1; 9 bases are a match to TRBD1. The J call is uncertain, as TRBJ2-7 better fits the DNA end. This CDR3 region has 17 residues. The germline V gene encodes CDR1 MNHEY and CDR2 SVGAGI. The CDR3 sequence: CASSYLMGQGPYNEQYF. CDR3 nucleotides: TGTGCCAGCAGTTACTTAATGGGACAGGGTCCCTACAATGAGCAGTACTTC.

This clonotype has a handful of counts. The chain recombines TRBV7-9 with TRBJ1-1, with TRBD1 identical over 7 bases. Germline lookup yields CDR1 SEHNR and CDR2 FQNEAQ (reference sequence). J gave up 4 bases and V 5 bases, and 10 bases lay outside the gene matches. This CDR3 comprises 15 residues. The CDR3 protein is CASSPLTGTGTEAFF. Here the CDR3 DNA reads TGTGCCAGCAGCCCCTTGACAGGGACGGGCACTGAAGCTTTCTTT.

In this sample, this clonotype turned up many times. This chain uses TRBV12-3 or TRBV12-4 with TRBJ1-2; TRBD1 is a possible D gene (5 bases). The ends were cut back, 6 bases at V and 7 bases at J, with 12 bases in the middle. CDR3 length equals 12 residues. The DNA for the CDR3 is TGTGCCAGCAGCCGAGGCAGGGTTGGCTACACCTTC. Protein product: CASSRGRVGYTF.

A few counts support this clonotype. The chain uses TRBV19 and TRBJ1-2; no firm D call. The CDR3 contains 14 residues. With 3 bases removed from V and 4 bases from J, the gap between germline ends came to 12 bases. Germline V gives CDR1 LNHDA, CDR2 SQIVND (reference sequence). The CDR3 protein is CASSMKTGSYGYTF. Here the CDR3 DNA reads TGTGCCAGTAGTATGAAGACCGGCAGCTATGGCTACACCTTC. Full variable domain (missing parts from reference TRBV19 and TRBJ1-2): DGGITQSPKYLFRKEGQNVTLSCEQNLNHDAMYWYRQDPGQGLRLIYYSQIVNDFQKGDIAEGYSVSREKKESFPLTVTSAQKNPTAFYLCASSMKTGSYGYTFGSGTRLTVV.

This clonotype was counted ten times or more. The chain combines TRBV7-2 with TRBJ1-5; D gene ambiguous. This CDR3 contains 13 residues. Trimming stripped 5 bases from V and 6 bases from J, with 11 bases between. Germline lookup yields CDR1 SGHTA and CDR2 FQGNSA. The CDR3 loop is CASSQYAGQPQHF. CDR3 nucleotides: TGTGCCAGCAGCCAATACGCCGGTCAGCCCCAGCATTTT.

This clonotype was observed many times. The gene calls are TRBV6-5 and TRBJ2-6; tentative D call: TRBD1 (5 bases). Germline V CDR1 and CDR2: MNHEY, SVGAGI. The CDR3 totals 15 residues. With 7 bases removed from V and 0 bases from J, the gap between germline ends came to 10 bases. DNA of the CDR3: TGTGCCAGCATCGACAGATCCTCTGGGGCCAACGTCCTGACTTTC. As protein: CASIDRSSGANVLTF.

This sequence joins TRBV28 and TRBJ2-5; 10 bases are a match to TRBD2. From germline, CDR1 is MDHEN and CDR2 SYDVKM. Trimming cost V 6 bases and J 11 bases; bases outside gene matches: 18. The CDR3 sequence is 16 residues long. CDR3: CASRWTSGDSYNEQYF. As DNA, the CDR3 is TGTGCCAGCAGGTGGACTAGCGGAGATAGCTACAATGAGCAGTACTTC.